This TCR beta chain came from a study of shared clonotypes between healthy human individuals. Ten or more counts support this clone. Genomic DNA per cell subset filled all wells of several immunoSEQ plates. In the original processing: Junction-only sequences without quality scores came from ImmunoSEQ, so filtering differed. Sequencing used immunoSEQ multiplex PCR; TCRdb keeps in-frame clones, though not all of them. Clonal size and the V and J genes are those of that table, whereas D and trimming came from the DNA. This table holds around 1,100,000 clones, 70% to 85% found once. The TCR sequence derives from a young man in good health. Some clones in this sample may be carry-over from other donors' samples. Sequenced: memory CD4+ T cells from PBMCs. The subset: CD45RA-negative fraction.

The CDR3 coding sequence is TGTGCCTGGAGTGACCGGCGTGTCGGGGAGCTGTTTTTT. This gives the protein CAWSDRRVGELFF. The chain employs TRBV30 and TRBJ2-2; D not certain. In germline, CDR1 is GTSNPN, CDR2 SVGIG (reference sequence). Trimming cost V 1 base and J 7 bases, with 10 bases left between them. This CDR3 has 13 amino acids.